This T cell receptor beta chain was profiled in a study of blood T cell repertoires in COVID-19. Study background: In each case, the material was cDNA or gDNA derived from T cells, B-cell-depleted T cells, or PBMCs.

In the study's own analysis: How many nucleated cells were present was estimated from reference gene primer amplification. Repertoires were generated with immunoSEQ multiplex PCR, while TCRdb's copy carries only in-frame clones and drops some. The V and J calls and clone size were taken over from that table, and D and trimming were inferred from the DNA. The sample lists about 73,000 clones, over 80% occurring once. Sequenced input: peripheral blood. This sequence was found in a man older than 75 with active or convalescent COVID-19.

The CDR3 region has the DNA TGCAGCGTTAAGCGGGACAGGGGGACTAGCGGGAGGGCGGGCTCCTACGAGCAGTACTTC. This codes for CSVKRDRGTSGRAGSYEQYF. This chain connects TRBV29-1 to TRBJ2-7; 16 bases agree with TRBD2. The CDR3 has 20 residues. The V gene's germline CDR1 is SQVTM and CDR2 ANQGSEA. V trimming: 5 bases; J trimming: 0 bases; junction bases outside the gene matches: 16.